These 9 T cell receptor beta chains originate from one sample sequenced in a study of blood T cell repertoires in COVID-19. The protocol was immunoSEQ multiplex PCR, while the TCRdb copy is restricted to in-frame clones and leaves out a portion. This table holds more than 90,000 clones, approximately 90% found once. Material: peripheral blood. The receptors derive from a woman aged 55 to 70 with COVID-19, enrolled during active disease.

This chain joins TRBV6-2 or TRBV6-3 and TRBJ1-2, with 9 bases aligning to TRBD1. Trimming cost V 0 bases and J 7 bases; bases outside gene matches: 3. Germline V CDR1 and CDR2: MNHEY, SVGEGT. This CDR3 has 14 amino acids. As DNA, the CDR3 is TGTGCCAGCAGTTACTCGGGGACAGGGCCTGGCTACACCTTC. It specifies CASSYSGTGPGYTF.

The chain recombines TRBV6-1 with TRBJ2-7; 9 bases agree with TRBD2. The V and J ends lost 4 bases and 7 bases, in that order; junction bases with no gene match: 17. This CDR3 comprises 17 residues. Looked up from germline, CDR1 is MNHNS and CDR2 is SASEGT. The CDR3 spells CASSGVAGAPGGGEQYF. Here the CDR3 DNA reads TGTGCCAGCAGTGGGGTAGCGGGGGCCCCCGGAGGGGGGGAGCAGTACTTC.

This clone was seen more than once but under ten times. The rearrangement uses TRBV3-1 (or the pseudogene TRBV3-2) and TRBJ2-1; 13 bases are shared with TRBD2. The CDR3 spans 16 residues. Germline V CDR1 and CDR2: LGHDT, YNNKEL (reference sequence). V shed 4 bases and J 2 bases; nucleotides not matched to a gene: 2. For the CDR3, the DNA is TGTGCCAGCAGCCGGACTAGCGGGGGTCCCTACAATGAGCAGTTCTTC. Translated: CASSRTSGGPYNEQFF.

The chain is built from TRBV15 and TRBJ2-3, with 8 bases matching TRBD2. CDR3 length: 17 residues. The germline V gene encodes CDR1 LNHNV and CDR2 YYDKDF (reference sequence). V dropped 3 bases and J dropped 5; count of bases not matched to a gene: 13. DNA of the CDR3: TGTGCCACCAGCAGCCCTTCTGGCGGGGGGCGGGGAGATACGCAGTATTTT. This gives the protein CATSSPSGGGRGDTQYF.

The J gene is TRBJ2-2, the V gene TRBV5-1; TRBD2 matches at 11 bases. This CDR3 spans 15 amino acids. V trimming: 3 bases; J trimming: 6 bases; junction bases outside the gene matches: 4. The germline CDR1 and CDR2 sequences are SGHRS and YFSETQ. The CDR3 loop reads CASSSTSGVAGELFF. As DNA, the CDR3 is TGCGCCAGCAGCTCGACTAGCGGGGTCGCCGGGGAGCTGTTTTTT.

The rearrangement uses TRBV6-5 and TRBJ1-2; D call uncertain. The germline V gene has CDR1 MNHEY and CDR2 SVGAGI. V was trimmed by 2 bases and J by 7 bases, leaving 5 bases between them. CDR3 length: 11 residues. The CDR3 is CASSYGRGYTF. CDR3 DNA: TGTGCCAGCAGTTACGGGCGTGGCTACACCTTC.

The chain recombines TRBV27 with TRBJ2-7, with TRBD2 identical over 8 bases. From germline, CDR1 is MNHEY and CDR2 SMNVEV (reference sequence). V was pared by 2 bases and J by 0 bases, with 3 bases of the junction left unmatched. This CDR3 contains 15 residues. CDR3 loop: CASSLVSGGSYEQYF. Here the CDR3 DNA reads TGTGCCAGCAGTTTAGTCAGCGGGGGCTCCTACGAGCAGTACTTC.

The V call is TRBV2, the J call TRBJ1-4; no clear D gene. With 10 bases removed from V and 0 bases from J, the gap between germline ends came to 9 bases. The CDR3 consists of 13 residues. The germline V gene encodes CDR1 SNHLY and CDR2 FYNNEI. CDR3 sequence: CATGWATNEKLFF. The CDR3 nucleotides are TGTGCCACCGGGTGGGCAACTAATGAAAAACTGTTTTTT.

The chain recombines TRBV6-2 or TRBV6-3 with TRBJ1-4, with D maybe TRBD1 (5 bases). The CDR3 consists of 13 residues. Germline CDR1 and CDR2: MNHEY and SVGEGT. The V end lost 6 bases, the J end lost 7 bases, and 12 bases lay between the germline ends. The CDR3 coding sequence is TGTGCCAGCAGCCCTCAGGGTGGTGAAAAACTGTTTTTT. The encoded protein is CASSPQGGEKLFF.